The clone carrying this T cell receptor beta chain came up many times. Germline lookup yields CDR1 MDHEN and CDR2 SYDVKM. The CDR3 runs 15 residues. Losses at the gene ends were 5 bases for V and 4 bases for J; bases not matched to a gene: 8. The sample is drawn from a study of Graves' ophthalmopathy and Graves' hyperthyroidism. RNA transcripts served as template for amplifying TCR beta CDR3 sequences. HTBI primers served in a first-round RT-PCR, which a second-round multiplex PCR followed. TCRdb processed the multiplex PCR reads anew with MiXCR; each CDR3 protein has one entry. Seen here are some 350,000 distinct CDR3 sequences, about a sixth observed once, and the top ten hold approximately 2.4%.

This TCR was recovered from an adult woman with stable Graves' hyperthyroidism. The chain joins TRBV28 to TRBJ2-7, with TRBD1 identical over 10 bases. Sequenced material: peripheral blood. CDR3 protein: CASSHRTGGKYEQYF. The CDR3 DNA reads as TGTGCCAGCAGTCATAGGACAGGGGGTAAATACGAGCAGTACTTC.